This T cell receptor (beta chain) was obtained from a study of blood T cell repertoires in COVID-19. Study-level information: Acute and convalescent COVID-19 samples came from the United States, Italy and Spain.

This clone was recorded only once. The CDR3 extends over 13 amino acids. With 6 bases clipped from V and 2 bases from J, the junction kept 4 bases outside the gene matches. Measured with immunoSEQ multiplex PCR; TCRdb has only the in-frame clones, and not every one. Of more than 150,000 clones listed, 85% to 90% are singletons. The sample consisted of peripheral blood. The rearrangement links TRBV12-3 or TRBV12-4 to TRBJ2-7; 7 bases are a match to TRBD1. The clonotype comes from a woman aged 70-85 years with acute or convalescent COVID-19. The CDR3 DNA reads TGTGCCAGCAGCCCCGACAGGGCCTACGAGCAGTACTTC. It yields the protein CASSPDRAYEQYF.